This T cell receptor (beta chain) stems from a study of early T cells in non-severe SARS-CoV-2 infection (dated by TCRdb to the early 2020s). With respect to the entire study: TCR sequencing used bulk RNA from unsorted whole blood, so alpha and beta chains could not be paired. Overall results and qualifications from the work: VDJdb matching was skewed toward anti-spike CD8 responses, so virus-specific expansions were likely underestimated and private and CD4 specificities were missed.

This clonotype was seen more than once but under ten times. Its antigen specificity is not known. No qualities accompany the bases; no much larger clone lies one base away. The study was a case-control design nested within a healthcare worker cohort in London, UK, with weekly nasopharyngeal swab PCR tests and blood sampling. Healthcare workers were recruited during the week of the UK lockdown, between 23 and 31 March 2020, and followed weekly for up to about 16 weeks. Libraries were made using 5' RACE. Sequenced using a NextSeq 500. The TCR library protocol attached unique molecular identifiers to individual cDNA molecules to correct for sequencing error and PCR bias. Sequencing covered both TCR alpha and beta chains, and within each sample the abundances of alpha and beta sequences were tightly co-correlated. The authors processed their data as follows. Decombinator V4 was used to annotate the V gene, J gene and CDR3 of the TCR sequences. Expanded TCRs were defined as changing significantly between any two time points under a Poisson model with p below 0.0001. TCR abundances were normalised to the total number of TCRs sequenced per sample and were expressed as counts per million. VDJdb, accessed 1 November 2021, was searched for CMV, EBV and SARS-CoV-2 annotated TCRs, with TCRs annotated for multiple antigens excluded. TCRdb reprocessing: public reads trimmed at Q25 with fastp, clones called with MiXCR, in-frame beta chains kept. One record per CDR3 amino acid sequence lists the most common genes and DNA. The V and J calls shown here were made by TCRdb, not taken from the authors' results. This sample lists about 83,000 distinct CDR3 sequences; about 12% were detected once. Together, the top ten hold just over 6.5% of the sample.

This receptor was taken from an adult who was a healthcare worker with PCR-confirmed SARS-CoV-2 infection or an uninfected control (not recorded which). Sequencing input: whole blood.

The DNA reads TGTGCCACCAGCCAACCCGGGACAGGCTATGGTCAGCCCCAGCATTTT. This gives the protein CATSQPGTGYGQPQHF. The V and J genes are TRBV15 and TRBJ1-5; TRBD1 fits 8 bases in the junction. As encoded in the germline V gene (reference sequence), CDR1 is LNHNV while CDR2 is YYDKDF. The CDR3 numbers 16 residues from cysteine through phenylalanine. Only the CDR3 part of the read is kept: 48 bases, read in frame from the first base. V and J are trimmed by 5 bases and 6 bases, and the gene matches miss 12 bases of the junction. Joined to the reference TRBV15 and TRBJ1-5 proteins, this CDR3 gives the full variable domain: DAMVIQNPRYQVTQFGKPVTLSCSQTLNHNVMYWYQQKSSQAPKLLFHYYDKDFNNEADTPDNFQSRRPNTSFCFLDIRSPGLGDTAMYLCATSQPGTGYGQPQHFGDGTRLSIL.